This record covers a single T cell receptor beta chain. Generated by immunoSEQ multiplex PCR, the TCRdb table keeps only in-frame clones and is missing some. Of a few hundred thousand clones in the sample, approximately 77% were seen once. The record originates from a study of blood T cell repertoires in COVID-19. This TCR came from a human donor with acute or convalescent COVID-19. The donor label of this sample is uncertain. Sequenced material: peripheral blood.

CDR3 nucleotides: TGTGCCTGGAGGGAGGACAGATGGTTGACTAACTATGGCTACACCTTC. It specifies CAWREDRWLTNYGYTF. The gene calls are TRBV30 and TRBJ1-2, with a tentative D call TRBD1 (6 bases). CDR1 and CDR2 from the germline V gene are GTSNPN and SVGIG (reference sequence). The CDR3 extends over 16 amino acids. Trimming stripped 3 bases from V and 0 bases from J, with 17 bases between.